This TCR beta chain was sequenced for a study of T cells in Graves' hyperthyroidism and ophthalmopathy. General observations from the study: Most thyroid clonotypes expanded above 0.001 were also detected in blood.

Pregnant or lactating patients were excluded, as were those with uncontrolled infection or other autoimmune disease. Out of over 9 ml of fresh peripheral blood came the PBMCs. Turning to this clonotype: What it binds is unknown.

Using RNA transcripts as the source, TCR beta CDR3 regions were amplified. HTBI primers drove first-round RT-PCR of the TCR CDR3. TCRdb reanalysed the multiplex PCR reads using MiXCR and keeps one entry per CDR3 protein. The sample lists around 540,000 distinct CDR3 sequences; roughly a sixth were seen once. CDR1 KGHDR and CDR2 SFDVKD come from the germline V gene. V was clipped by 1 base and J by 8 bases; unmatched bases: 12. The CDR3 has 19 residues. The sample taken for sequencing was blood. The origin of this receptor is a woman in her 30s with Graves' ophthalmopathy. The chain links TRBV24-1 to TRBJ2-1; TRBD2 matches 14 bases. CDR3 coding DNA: TGTGCCACCAGTGATTTACCGACGGGACTAGCGGGAGAATGGGATGAGCAGTTCTTC. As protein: CATSDLPTGLAGEWDEQFF.